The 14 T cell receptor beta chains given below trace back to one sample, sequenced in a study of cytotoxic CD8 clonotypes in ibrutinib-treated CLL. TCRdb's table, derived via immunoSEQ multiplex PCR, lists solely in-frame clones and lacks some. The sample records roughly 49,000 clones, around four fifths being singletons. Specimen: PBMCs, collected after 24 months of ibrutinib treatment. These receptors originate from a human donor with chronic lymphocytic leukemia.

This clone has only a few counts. CDR3 amino acids: CASSFSAADTQYF. In DNA form, the CDR3 reads TGTGCCAGCAGCTTCAGCGCCGCAGATACGCAGTATTTT. V gene TRBV5-5 combines with J gene TRBJ2-3, with D uncertain. V gave up 2 bases and J gave up 4 bases, with 8 bases separating them. Germline V CDR1 and CDR2: SGHKS, YYEKEE (reference sequence). The length of the CDR3 is 13 residues.

The chain's CDR3 is CASSVKRASYEQYF. The DNA of the CDR3 is TGTGCCAGTAGTGTAAAGCGGGCCTCCTACGAGCAGTACTTC. V and J are TRBV19 and TRBJ2-7; possible D gene TRBD2, 6 bases. The CDR3 covers 14 residues. Per germline, CDR1 LNHDA and CDR2 SQIVND (reference sequence). V was shortened by 5 bases and J by 0 bases, with 11 bases between the two germline ends.

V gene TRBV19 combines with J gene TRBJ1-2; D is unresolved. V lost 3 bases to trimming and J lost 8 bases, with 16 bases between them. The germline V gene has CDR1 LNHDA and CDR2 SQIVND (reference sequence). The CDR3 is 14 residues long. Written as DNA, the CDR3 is TGTGCCAGTAGTATCGGGTTTTTAGGGAACGGCTACACCTTC. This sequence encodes CASSIGFLGNGYTF.

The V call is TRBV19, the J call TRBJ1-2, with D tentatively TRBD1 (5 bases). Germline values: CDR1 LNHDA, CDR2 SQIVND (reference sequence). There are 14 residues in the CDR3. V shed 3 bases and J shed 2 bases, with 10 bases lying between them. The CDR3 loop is CASSIGQGNYGYTF. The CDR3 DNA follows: TGTGCCAGTAGTATTGGGCAGGGAAACTATGGCTACACCTTC. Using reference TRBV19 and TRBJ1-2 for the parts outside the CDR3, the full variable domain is DGGITQSPKYLFRKEGQNVTLSCEQNLNHDAMYWYRQDPGQGLRLIYYSQIVNDFQKGDIAEGYSVSREKKESFPLTVTSAQKNPTAFYLCASSIGQGNYGYTFGSGTRLTVV.

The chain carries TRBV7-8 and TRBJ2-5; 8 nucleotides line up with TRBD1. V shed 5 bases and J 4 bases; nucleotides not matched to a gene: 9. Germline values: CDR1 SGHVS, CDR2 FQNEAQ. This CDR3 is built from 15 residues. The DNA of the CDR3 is TGTGCCAGCAGCGCCCGACAGGGGCCCCCAGAGACCCAGTACTTC. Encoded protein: CASSARQGPPETQYF.

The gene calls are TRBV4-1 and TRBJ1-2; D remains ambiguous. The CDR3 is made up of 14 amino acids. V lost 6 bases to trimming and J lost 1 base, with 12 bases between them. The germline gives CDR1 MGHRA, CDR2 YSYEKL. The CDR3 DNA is TGCGCCAGCAGTAGCACCGCTAGTAACTATGGCTACACCTTC. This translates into CASSSTASNYGYTF.

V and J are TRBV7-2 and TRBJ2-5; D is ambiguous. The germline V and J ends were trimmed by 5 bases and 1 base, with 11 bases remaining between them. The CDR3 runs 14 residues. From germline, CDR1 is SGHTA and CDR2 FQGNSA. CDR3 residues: CASSRTRTQETQYF. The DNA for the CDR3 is TGTGCCAGCAGCCGCACAAGAACCCAAGAGACCCAGTACTTC. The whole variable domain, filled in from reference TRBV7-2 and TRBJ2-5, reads GAGVSQSPSNKVTEKGKDVELRCDPISGHTALYWYRQSLGQGLEFLIYFQGNSAPDKSGLPSDRFSAERTGGSVSTLTIQRTQQEDSAVYLCASSRTRTQETQYFGPGTRLLVL.

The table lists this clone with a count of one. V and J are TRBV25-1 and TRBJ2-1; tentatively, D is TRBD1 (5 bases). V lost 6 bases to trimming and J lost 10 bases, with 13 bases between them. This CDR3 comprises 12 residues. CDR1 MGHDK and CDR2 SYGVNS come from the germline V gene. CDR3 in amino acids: CASRDTLGEQFF. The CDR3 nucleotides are TGTGCCAGCAGGGACACCTTGGGCGAGCAGTTCTTC. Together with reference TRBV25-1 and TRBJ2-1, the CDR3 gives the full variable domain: EADIYQTPRYLVIGTGKKITLECSQTMGHDKMYWYQQDPGMELHLIHYSYGVNSTEKGDLSSESTVSRIRTEHFPLTLESARPSHTSQYLCASRDTLGEQFFGPGTRLTVL.

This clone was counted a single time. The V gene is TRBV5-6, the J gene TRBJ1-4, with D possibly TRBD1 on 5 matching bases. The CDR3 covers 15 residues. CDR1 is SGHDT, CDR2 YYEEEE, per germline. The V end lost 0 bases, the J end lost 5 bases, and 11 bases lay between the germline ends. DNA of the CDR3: TGTGCCAGCAGCTTGGCCGGGGCTGGGAATGAAAAACTGTTTTTT. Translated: CASSLAGAGNEKLFF.

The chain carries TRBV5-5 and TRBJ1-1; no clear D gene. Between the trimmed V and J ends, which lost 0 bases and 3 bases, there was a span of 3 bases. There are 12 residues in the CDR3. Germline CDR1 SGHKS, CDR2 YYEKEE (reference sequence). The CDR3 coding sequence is TGTGCCAGCAGCTTGGAGTACACTGAAGCTTTCTTT. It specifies CASSLEYTEAFF.

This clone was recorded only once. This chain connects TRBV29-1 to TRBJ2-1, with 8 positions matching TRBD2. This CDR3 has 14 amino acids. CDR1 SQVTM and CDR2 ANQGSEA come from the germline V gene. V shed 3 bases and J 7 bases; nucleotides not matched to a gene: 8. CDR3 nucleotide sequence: TGCAGCGTTGAGGGTGGTAGCGGGATAAATGAGCAGTTCTTC. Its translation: CSVEGGSGINEQFF.

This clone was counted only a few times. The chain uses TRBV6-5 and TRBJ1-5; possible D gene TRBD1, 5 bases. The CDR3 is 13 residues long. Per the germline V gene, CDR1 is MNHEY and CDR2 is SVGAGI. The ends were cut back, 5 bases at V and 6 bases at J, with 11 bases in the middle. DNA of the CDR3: TGTGCCAGCAGTCGACTGGGGCCTCAGCCCCAGCATTTT. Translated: CASSRLGPQPQHF.

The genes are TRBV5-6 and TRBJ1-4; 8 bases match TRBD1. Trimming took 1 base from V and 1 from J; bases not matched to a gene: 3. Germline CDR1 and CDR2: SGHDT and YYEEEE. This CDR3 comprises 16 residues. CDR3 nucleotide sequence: TGTGCCAGCAGCTTGTCAGGGGGCTTAACTAATGAAAAACTGTTTTTT. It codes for CASSLSGGLTNEKLFF.

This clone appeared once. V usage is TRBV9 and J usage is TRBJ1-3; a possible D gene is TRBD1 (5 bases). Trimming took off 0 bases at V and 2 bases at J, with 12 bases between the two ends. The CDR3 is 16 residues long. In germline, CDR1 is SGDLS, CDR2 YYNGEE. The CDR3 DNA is TGTGCCAGCAGCGTAGGGGTAGGGGCGACTGGAAACACCATATATTTT. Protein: CASSVGVGATGNTIYF.